Listed below are T cell receptor beta chains from one sample, sequenced in a study of blood T cells in healthy people across ages. Each CDR3 protein is one row after TCRdb ran MiXCR on the 5' RACE reads. The repertoire holds hundreds of thousands of distinct CDR3 sequences, approximately 25% seen once, with 9.4% in the top ten. The sample was also linked to a second study, of T cells of mothers and their children.

The source material was blood. Receptors originate from a boy aged 10-17 years in good health. The CDR3 runs from the conserved cysteine through the conserved F or W.

v_gene: TRBV2
j_gene: TRBJ1-5
CDR3aa: CASSDLRGNQPQHF

v_gene: TRBV15
j_gene: TRBJ2-2
CDR3aa: CATSRDPGTGRVGELFF

v_gene: TRBV29-1
j_gene: TRBJ2-7
CDR3aa: CSATGMSSYEQYF

v_gene: TRBV7-6
j_gene: TRBJ2-5
CDR3aa: CASSWTGRETQYF

v_gene: TRBV4-1
j_gene: TRBJ2-5
CDR3aa: CASSSAGSSGRETQYF

v_gene: TRBV12-3/TRBV12-4
j_gene: TRBJ2-1
CDR3aa: CASSPTSGAYNEQFF

v_gene: TRBV4-1
j_gene: TRBJ2-7
CDR3aa: CASSPPGTGLSYEQYF

v_gene: TRBV19
j_gene: TRBJ2-3
CDR3aa: CASSIDGPSGGITDTQYF

v_gene: TRBV29-1
j_gene: TRBJ2-2
CDR3aa: CSGLGGTGELFF

v_gene: TRBV20-1
j_gene: TRBJ2-2
CDR3aa: CSASAGLDTGELFF

v_gene: TRBV6-1
j_gene: TRBJ2-2
CDR3aa: CASSDHRGPTGELFF

v_gene: TRBV15
j_gene: TRBJ1-5
CDR3aa: CATSRDAWGNQPQHF

v_gene: TRBV29-1
j_gene: TRBJ2-5
CDR3aa: CSGGLGQSQETQYF

v_gene: TRBV29-1
j_gene: TRBJ1-2
CDR3aa: CSVPPGLGYGYTF

v_gene: TRBV7-2
j_gene: TRBJ2-7
CDR3aa: CASSSLTSGSEQYF

v_gene: TRBV11-2
j_gene: TRBJ2-5
CDR3aa: CASSLVQGKTQYF

v_gene: TRBV27
j_gene: TRBJ2-1
CDR3aa: CASSLKREGHEQFF

v_gene: TRBV5-1
j_gene: TRBJ1-1
CDR3aa: CASSLNDRGPTEAFF

v_gene: TRBV15
j_gene: TRBJ2-5
CDR3aa: CATNRDRGSETQYF

v_gene: TRBV7-9
j_gene: TRBJ2-1
CDR3aa: CASSLAVVTNGEQFF